This T cell receptor beta chain was recovered during a study of T cell clones after liver transplantation. Study at large: Post-transplant blood was tracked for graft-donor-reactive T cell clones identified in a pre-transplant mixed lymphocyte reaction. Apart from three HCV-positive recipients, transplants were for non-autoimmune, non-viral reasons. Tolerant meant at least one year fully off immunosuppression without liver enzymes above twice normal.

The CDR3 has 12 residues. Trimming removed 5 bases at V and 5 bases at J, with 6 bases between. Germline V gene data show CDR1 as LNHDA and CDR2 as SQIVND (reference sequence). Only in-frame clones appear in the TCRdb table, and some are missing; sequencing was by immunoSEQ multiplex PCR. The sample shows roughly 55,000 clones, approximately 84% of them seen only once. Sequenced material: CD4+ T cells from blood, taken before liver transplant. The receptor was isolated from a human donor who received a liver transplant. The V gene is TRBV19, the J gene TRBJ1-4; D is uncertain. The CDR3 region is CASSFKNEKLFF. The CDR3 DNA reads as TGTGCCAGTAGTTTCAAGAATGAAAAACTGTTTTTT.